This is a list of T cell receptor beta chains from one sample in a study of T-cell reconstitution after alpha-beta-depleted transplantation in children. TCRdb passed the PCR reads through MiXCR, listing each CDR3 protein once. This sample carries roughly 500,000 distinct CDR3 sequences, 32% of them seen once, and the ten largest clones take 2% to 2.5%. Here the sequenced sample was PBMCs from the stem cell graft donor, taken from the stem cell graft. Receptor source: a human donor who donated a stem cell graft to a child with aplastic anemia. Both conserved end residues are part of each CDR3. D genes are given only for firm matches.

J: TRBJ1-1; V: TRBV29-1; D: -; CDR3: CSVSRETEAFF
J: TRBJ2-1; V: TRBV12-3/TRBV12-4; D: TRBD2; CDR3: CASDLGRGYNEQFF
J: TRBJ2-1; V: TRBV29-1; D: TRBD2; CDR3: CSVEGLAGTGQFF
J: TRBJ2-2; V: TRBV7-2; D: -; CDR3: CASSTGTPTGELFF
J: TRBJ2-5; V: TRBV20-1; D: -; CDR3: CSARESVDRPQETQYF
J: TRBJ2-6; V: TRBV5-5; D: -; CDR3: CASSLYPESGANVLTF
J: TRBJ2-1; V: TRBV29-1; D: -; CDR3: CSVVSSYNEQFF
J: TRBJ1-6; V: TRBV30; D: -; CDR3: CAWSVGAPLHF
J: TRBJ2-1; V: TRBV29-1; D: TRBD2; CDR3: CSVLTSGRADGEQFF
J: TRBJ2-5; V: TRBV18; D: -; CDR3: CASSPPAPSETQYF
J: TRBJ2-7; V: TRBV20-1; D: -; CDR3: CSAEGQGVYEQYF
J: TRBJ1-4; V: TRBV29-1; D: -; CDR3: CSGLVRTELNEKLFF
J: TRBJ2-7; V: TRBV28; D: -; CDR3: CASRRTVHEQYF
J: TRBJ2-6; V: TRBV11-1; D: TRBD1; CDR3: CASSPTGGQSSGANVLTF
J: TRBJ1-1; V: TRBV7-8; D: -; CDR3: CASSLDLRAGTEAFF
J: TRBJ2-1; V: TRBV7-6; D: TRBD2; CDR3: CASSPWGGIYNEQFF
J: TRBJ2-6; V: TRBV12-3/TRBV12-4; D: -; CDR3: CASSLSGPTGANGLTF
J: TRBJ1-2; V: TRBV20-1; D: -; CDR3: CSAGTDMWGYTF
J: TRBJ2-3; V: TRBV12-5; D: -; CDR3: CASGATGQGQYF
J: TRBJ2-1; V: TRBV29-1; D: TRBD2; CDR3: CSVSLGAGGYNEQFF
J: TRBJ2-2; V: TRBV15; D: -; CDR3: CATSRDLVTGVTGELFF
J: TRBJ1-1; V: TRBV20-1; D: -; CDR3: CSARGVENTEAFF
J: TRBJ2-3; V: TRBV20-1; D: -; CDR3: CSALQGHLKQYF
J: TRBJ2-7; V: TRBV28; D: TRBD1; CDR3: CASMPPGQVRMGYEQYF
J: TRBJ2-4; V: TRBV12-3/TRBV12-4; D: -; CDR3: CASSSDGKNIQYF
J: TRBJ2-3; V: TRBV29-1; D: -; CDR3: CSVGGPGNSADTQYF
J: TRBJ2-6; V: TRBV29-1; D: -; CDR3: CSVEWVAGANVLTF
J: TRBJ2-1; V: TRBV7-9; D: -; CDR3: CASSLKAGYEQFF
J: TRBJ1-2; V: TRBV7-2; D: -; CDR3: CASSLELAGSYGYTF
J: TRBJ1-1; V: TRBV6-1; D: TRBD1; CDR3: CASTTGASNTEAFF
J: TRBJ2-1; V: TRBV7-7; D: TRBD2; CDR3: CASSPWAGGVNEQFF
J: TRBJ2-7; V: TRBV9; D: -; CDR3: CASSVDYGAYEQYF
J: TRBJ2-2; V: TRBV2; D: -; CDR3: CASGQGYTGELFF
J: TRBJ2-3; V: TRBV6-2/TRBV6-3; D: -; CDR3: CASSYFGGSTDTQYF
J: TRBJ1-2; V: TRBV3-1; D: -; CDR3: CASRRGEGSFGYTF
J: TRBJ2-7; V: TRBV27; D: TRBD2; CDR3: CASSFSLAGSYEQYF
J: TRBJ2-2; V: TRBV20-1; D: TRBD2; CDR3: CSALGLAGSGELFF
J: TRBJ2-1; V: TRBV29-1; D: -; CDR3: CSVERVGGPNEQFF
J: TRBJ1-5; V: TRBV4-3; D: -; CDR3: CASSQDRLNQPQHF
J: TRBJ2-3; V: TRBV11-2; D: -; CDR3: CASSTRLLDTQYF